The 6 T cell receptor beta chains in this list originate from one sample, sequenced in a study of CD8 T cells in Susac syndrome. Reverse transcription used about 0.45 to 1 ug RNA and random hexamers. A single record per CDR3 protein comes from TCRdb applying MiXCR to the immunoSEQ multiplex PCR reads. Among hundreds of thousands of distinct CDR3 sequences, 89% were seen once, and the ten largest hold under 0.2%. The sample was CD8+ T cells from PBMCs. The receptors come from a human donor with multiple sclerosis.

The chain links TRBV12-3 or TRBV12-4 to TRBJ1-4; D ambiguous. This CDR3 comprises 13 residues. Between the trimmed V and J ends, which lost 6 bases and 11 bases, there was a span of 16 bases. This chain's CDR3 is CASRSPRDYKLFF. Written as DNA, the CDR3 is TGTGCCAGCAGGTCGCCCCGGGATTACAAACTGTTTTTT.

The chain joins TRBV28 to TRBJ2-7; no reliable D call. Trimming pared 0 bases from V and 2 bases from J, leaving 8 bases between. This CDR3 has 14 amino acids. CDR1 MDHEN and CDR2 SYDVKM come from the germline V gene. DNA of the CDR3: TGTGCCAGCAGTTTATGGCGGACCGCCTACGAGCAGTACTTC. Translating it yields CASSLWRTAYEQYF. The full variable domain, rest sourced from reference TRBV28 and TRBJ2-7, is DVKVTQSSRYLVKRTGEKVFLECVQDMDHENMFWYRQDPGLGLRLIYFSYDVKMKEKGDIPEGYSVSREKKERFSLILESASTNQTSMYLCASSLWRTAYEQYFGPGTRLTVT.

This sequence joins TRBV20-1 and TRBJ1-5; perhaps TRBD1 as D (6 bases). This CDR3 is 17 amino acids long. V gave up 0 bases and J gave up 3 bases, with 18 bases separating them. Germline V gene data show CDR1 as DFQATT and CDR2 as SNEGSKA (reference sequence). DNA of the CDR3: TGCAGTGCTAGAGATTCAAACAGGGCGATTGCCAATCAGCCCCAGCATTTT. Translating it yields CSARDSNRAIANQPQHF.

The chain combines TRBV25-1 with TRBJ2-7; D remains unclear. The V end lost 5 bases, the J end lost 4 bases, and 15 bases lay between the germline ends. The CDR3 length is 14 residues. CDR1 and CDR2 from the germline V gene are MGHDK and SYGVNS. Written as DNA, the CDR3 is TGTGCCAGCAGTTGGGTAGGAGAACCGTACGAGCAGTACTTC. This encodes CASSWVGEPYEQYF.

The V call is TRBV6-2 or TRBV6-3, the J call TRBJ1-5; 8 bases line up with TRBD1. Germline CDR1 MNHEY, CDR2 SVGEGT. Unmatched junction bases numbered 5, after V lost 3 bases and J lost 7 bases. The CDR3 runs 14 residues. CDR3 protein: CASSYRTGYQPQHF. CDR3 coding DNA: TGTGCCAGCAGTTATAGGACAGGGTACCAGCCCCAGCATTTT.

This clonotype appeared a few times. This chain uses TRBV6-1 with TRBJ2-1; 7 positions match TRBD2. The CDR3 runs 15 residues. The germline V gene encodes CDR1 MNHNS and CDR2 SASEGT. The junction had 14 bases not matched to a gene; V was cut back by 5 bases and J by 10 bases. Here the CDR3 DNA reads TGTGCCAGCAGTCCCCACCCTCGGGAGGTTTGGGAGCAGTTCTTC. Its translation: CASSPHPREVWEQFF.